What follows is one T cell receptor (beta chain) and its context. Antigen specificity is unknown. The table came from immunoSEQ multiplex PCR; TCRdb's copy has only in-frame clones and leaves some out. The sample yields tens of thousands of clones, roughly 87% seen once. This specimen belongs to a study of OX40 agonist ivuxolimab in advanced cancers. Overall study results and limits: Individuals who were partial responders at 0.1-3.0 mg/kg had clonal expansion that ranked among the lowest. Within 6 weeks, CD4+ and CD8+ blood T cells expanded clonally at 0.1 to 3.0 mg/kg. More expanded clones were found, on average, in CD8+ than in CD4+ T cells. Antigen specificity remained undetermined for the expanded peripheral T cells.

CDR3 length equals 15 residues. Germline V gene sequence: CDR1 MDHEN, CDR2 SYDVKM. Trimming removed 6 bases from V and 0 bases from J, with 13 bases in between. This TCR was sampled from an adult with an advanced solid tumor such as melanoma, head and neck, liver or kidney cancer. V is TRBV28 and J is TRBJ2-3; D might be TRBD1 (6 bases). Sequenced material: CD4+ or CD8+ T cells sorted from blood, taken in a trial of the OX40 agonist ivuxolimab. CDR3 region: CASRLTDRSTDTQYF. DNA of the CDR3: TGTGCCAGCAGACTAACGGACAGAAGCACAGATACGCAGTATTTT.